The 17 T cell receptor beta chains in this list originate from one sample, sequenced in a study of blood T cell repertoires in COVID-19. Sequencing used immunoSEQ multiplex PCR; TCRdb keeps in-frame clones, though not all of them. Of about 46,000 clones in the sample, around 88% were seen once. The sequenced material came from peripheral blood. All receptors derive from a woman older than 75 with acute or convalescent COVID-19.

The genes are TRBV10-1 and TRBJ2-3; 7 bases agree with TRBD1. The CDR3 spans 16 residues. J lost 6 bases, V lost 5 bases, and 14 bases had no gene match. Germline V gene data show CDR1 as WNHNN and CDR2 as SYGVQD (reference sequence). The CDR3, as DNA: TGCGCCAGCAGTCCCGACAGGGCCTCTTGGTTTGATACGCAGTATTTT. As protein: CASSPDRASWFDTQYF.

This clone has more than one count but fewer than ten. The V and J genes are TRBV4-1 and TRBJ1-5; D uncertain. The CDR3 length is 13 residues. CDR1 MGHRA and CDR2 YSYEKL come from the germline V gene. Trimming removed 1 base at V and 7 bases at J, with 8 bases between. CDR3 protein: CASSQGERQPQHF. CDR3 bases: TGCGCCAGCAGCCAAGGAGAGCGGCAGCCCCAGCATTTT.

The chain employs TRBV15 and TRBJ1-4, with D possibly being TRBD1 (5 bases). Trimming cost V 1 base and J 4 bases, with 19 bases left between them. The length of the CDR3 is 18 residues. Germline V gene sequence: CDR1 LNHNV, CDR2 YYDKDF (reference sequence). CDR3 DNA: TGTGCCACCAGCAGAGGTGGAACCTCAGGGAAGAGTAATGAAAAACTGTTTTTT. This translates into CATSRGGTSGKSNEKLFF. Full variable domain (missing parts from reference TRBV15 and TRBJ1-4): DAMVIQNPRYQVTQFGKPVTLSCSQTLNHNVMYWYQQKSSQAPKLLFHYYDKDFNNEADTPDNFQSRRPNTSFCFLDIRSPGLGDTAMYLCATSRGGTSGKSNEKLFFGSGTQLSVL.

This rearrangement joins TRBV5-1 to TRBJ2-7, with 8 bases that match TRBD1. This CDR3 has 15 residues. Germline V gives CDR1 SGHRS, CDR2 YFSETQ. The J segment lost 3 bases and the V segment lost 0 bases, leaving 5 bases of the junction unmatched. The chain's CDR3 is CASSLAAGGYYEQYF. CDR3 DNA sequence: TGCGCCAGCAGCTTGGCGGCAGGGGGCTACTACGAGCAGTACTTC.

This clone showed up just once. The sample has other DNA sequences that encode this CDR3 too. The CDR3 region has the DNA TGCGCCAGCAGCTTGGCAGGGGGCAACACTGAAGCTTTCTTT. Translating gives CASSLAGGNTEAFF. The gene calls are TRBV5-1 and TRBJ1-1; 8 positions agree with TRBD1. Germline CDR1 reads SGHRS; CDR2 reads YFSETQ. CDR3 length: 14 residues. V trimming: 0 bases; J trimming: 2 bases; junction bases outside the gene matches: 0.

V usage is TRBV18 and J usage is TRBJ1-6; perhaps TRBD1 as D (6 bases). The CDR3 is 18 amino acids. Germline CDR1 and CDR2: KGHSH and LQKENI. V lost 3 bases, J lost 0 bases, and 15 bases lay in between. In nucleotides, the CDR3 is TGTGCCAGCTCACCTTCCCGGACAGTCAGCTCCTATAATTCACCCCTCCACTTT. As protein: CASSPSRTVSSYNSPLHF.

This clone occurred once. The J gene is TRBJ1-4, the V gene TRBV3-1 (or the pseudogene TRBV3-2); TRBD1 agrees at 10 bases. V was clipped by 0 bases and J by 1 base; unmatched bases: 8. Germline V CDR1 and CDR2: LGHDT, YNNKEL (reference sequence). This CDR3 spans 19 amino acids. The CDR3 is CASSQEGDRGLITNEKLFF. The CDR3 nucleotides are TGTGCCAGCAGCCAAGAAGGCGACAGGGGGCTTATAACTAATGAAAAACTGTTTTTT.

A single count supports this clone. This chain links TRBV5-6 with TRBJ2-5, with D perhaps TRBD2 (6 bases). This CDR3 comprises 16 residues. The germline CDR1 and CDR2 sequences are SGHDT and YYEEEE. V gave up 3 bases and J gave up 0 bases, with 15 bases separating them. The CDR3 spells CASSSRLEPYQETQYF. DNA of the CDR3: TGTGCCAGCAGCTCCCGACTAGAGCCGTACCAAGAGACCCAGTACTTC. The entire variable domain, with the rest obtained from reference TRBV5-6 and TRBJ2-5, is as follows: DAGVTQSPTHLIKTRGQQVTLRCSPKSGHDTVSWYQQALGQGPQFIFQYYEEEERQRGNFPDRFSGHQFPNYSSELNVNALLLGDSALYLCASSSRLEPYQETQYFGPGTRLLVL.

The V and J genes are TRBV7-8 and TRBJ2-3, with 7 bases lining up with TRBD2. Germline trimming cut 1 base from V and 2 bases from J; bases unmatched to any gene: 9. Germline V gene sequence: CDR1 SGHVS, CDR2 FQNEAQ. The CDR3 is made up of 17 amino acids. This CDR3 reads CASSLVGSGPATDTQYF. Written as DNA, the CDR3 is TGTGCCAGCAGCTTAGTGGGTAGCGGGCCCGCCACAGATACGCAGTATTTT.

The chain uses TRBV9 and TRBJ2-7; tentatively, D is TRBD1 (5 bases). V lost 4 bases and J lost 2, with 10 bases in between. This CDR3 comprises 13 residues. Germline assignment: CDR1 SGDLS and CDR2 YYNGEE. In nucleotides, the CDR3 is TGTGCCAGCAGCCGAGACAGCCCCTACGAGCAGTACTTC. It is translated as CASSRDSPYEQYF.

The rearrangement links TRBV27 to TRBJ2-7, with 8 positions matching TRBD2. After removal of 8 bases from V and 6 bases from J, the junction contained 18 bases not matched to a gene. Germline V gene lookup returns CDR1 MNHEY and CDR2 SMNVEV (reference sequence). The CDR3 runs to 16 residues. CDR3 in DNA: TGTGCCAGCGGCGAGGTGGGGGTAGCGGGGAGAGCCGAGCAGTACTTC. Translation: CASGEVGVAGRAEQYF.

The rearrangement joins TRBV5-1 to TRBJ2-5; 10 bases align to TRBD2. The V and J ends lost 4 bases and 0 bases, in that order; junction bases with no gene match: 12. There are 18 residues in the CDR3. The germline gives CDR1 SGHRS, CDR2 YFSETQ. The CDR3 nucleotides are TGCGCCAGCAGCGCGAACCCCCCTAGCGGGGGCCACCAAGAGACCCAGTACTTC. Its translation is CASSANPPSGGHQETQYF.

The chain uses TRBV5-6 and TRBJ1-1; no clear D gene. The V end was cut by 4 bases, the J end by 0 bases, with 4 bases between. CDR1 is SGHDT and CDR2 is YYEEEE in the germline V gene. CDR3 size: 12 residues. The chain's CDR3 is CASSNLNTEAFF. The CDR3 coding sequence is TGTGCCAGCAGCAACTTGAACACTGAAGCTTTCTTT.

This clone has a single count. This chain connects TRBV11-3 to TRBJ2-5, with 8 bases aligning to TRBD2. The CDR3 is 14 residues long. V shed 5 bases, J shed 5 bases, and the junction held 7 bases outside the gene matches. CDR1 and CDR2 from the germline V gene are SGHNT and YENEEA. This CDR3 is CASSGSSGEETQYF. The CDR3 nucleotides read TGTGCCAGCAGCGGTAGTAGCGGGGAGGAGACCCAGTACTTC.

This chain joins TRBV7-9 and TRBJ2-7; tentatively, D is TRBD1 (5 bases). The V end was cut by 4 bases, the J end by 3 bases, with 10 bases between. The CDR3 extends over 13 amino acids. The germline gives CDR1 SEHNR, CDR2 FQNEAQ (reference sequence). This CDR3 reads CASSSGISYEQYF. CDR3 DNA sequence: TGTGCCAGCAGCTCAGGGATCAGCTACGAGCAGTACTTC.

This clone was detected a few times. The chain carries TRBV19 and TRBJ1-2, with unresolved D. The CDR3 has 12 residues. The V gene's germline CDR1 is LNHDA and CDR2 SQIVND (reference sequence). V dropped 1 base and J dropped 3 bases, with 3 bases sitting between them. CDR3 coding DNA: TGTGCCAGTAGTATAGTCGACTATGGCTACACCTTC. Translation: CASSIVDYGYTF. The complete variable domain, with remaining parts taken from reference TRBV19 and TRBJ1-2, reads DGGITQSPKYLFRKEGQNVTLSCEQNLNHDAMYWYRQDPGQGLRLIYYSQIVNDFQKGDIAEGYSVSREKKESFPLTVTSAQKNPTAFYLCASSIVDYGYTFGSGTRLTVV.

This chain links TRBV27 with TRBJ1-3, with 7 bases fitting TRBD1. J lost 6 bases, V lost 6 bases, and 11 bases had no gene match. CDR1 is MNHEY and CDR2 is SMNVEV in the germline V gene (reference sequence). CDR3 length: 15 amino acids. The CDR3 is CASSPWTGQLNTIYF. The CDR3 coding sequence is TGTGCCAGCAGCCCCTGGACAGGACAATTAAACACCATATATTTT.